The source of this T cell receptor (beta chain) is a study of T-cell reconstitution after alpha-beta-depleted transplantation in children. Germline V gene data show CDR1 as SNHLY and CDR2 as FYNNEI. V shed 0 bases and J 4 bases; nucleotides not matched to a gene: 3. The CDR3 extends over 15 amino acids. This clonotype was seen a few times. Its antigen is as yet unknown. General observations from the study: In patients about two months after transplant, alpha-beta T cells reportedly arose from several hundred expanded graft clones.

The TCRbeta library incorporated unique molecular identifiers. TCRdb analysed the PCR reads with MiXCR anew, one entry per CDR3 protein. The sample yields 700,000 to 850,000 distinct CDR3 sequences, roughly 15% seen once. The sequence came from a male patient between 10 and 17 years old who had a stem cell transplant for acute lymphoblastic leukemia, so the T cells may come from the graft donor. The genes are TRBV2 and TRBJ1-5; 7 bases align to TRBD1. Material: PBMCs, mostly from graft donor cells, obtained 360 days after TCRalphabeta/CD19-depleted stem cell transplant. The CDR3, as DNA: TGTGCCAGCAGTGAAGCGGGGACAGCTAATCAGCCCCAGCATTTT. Translating it yields CASSEAGTANQPQHF. Together with reference TRBV2 and TRBJ1-5, the CDR3 gives the full variable domain: EPEVTQTPSHQVTQMGQEVILRCVPISNHLYFYWYRQILGQKVEFLVSFYNNEISEKSEIFDDQFSVERPDGSNFTLKIRSTKLEDSAMYFCASSEAGTANQPQHFGDGTRLSIL.